This T cell receptor (beta chain) was sequenced for a study of T cell repertoires in cytomegalovirus infection. Whole-study context: A matching HLA type, together with CMV infection, was signaled by public TCR beta signatures.

This clonotype was detected only once. Its antigen is not identified. TCRdb used MiXCR to reprocess the reads, holding one entry per CDR3 protein. The profile shows fewer than 550,000 distinct CDR3 sequences, approximately 10% of them singletons. The CDR3 sequence is 15 residues long. The ends lost 6 bases at V and 0 bases at J; junction bases unmatched: 7. CDR1 and CDR2 from the germline V gene are SQVTM and ANQGSEA. Notes on the study in general: There were HLA-C-restricted CMV-specific TCR beta clonotypes dominating the ex vivo response.

Sequencing was done on a sample of PBMCs. The J gene is TRBJ2-3, the V gene TRBV29-1; 9 bases map to TRBD1. This receptor was identified in a human donor in good health (CMV status not recorded). Some clones in this sample may be carry-over from other donors' samples. CDR3 in amino acids: CSVIDRGVSTDTQYF. The CDR3 bases are TGCAGCGTCATAGACAGGGGGGTTAGCACAGATACGCAGTATTTT.